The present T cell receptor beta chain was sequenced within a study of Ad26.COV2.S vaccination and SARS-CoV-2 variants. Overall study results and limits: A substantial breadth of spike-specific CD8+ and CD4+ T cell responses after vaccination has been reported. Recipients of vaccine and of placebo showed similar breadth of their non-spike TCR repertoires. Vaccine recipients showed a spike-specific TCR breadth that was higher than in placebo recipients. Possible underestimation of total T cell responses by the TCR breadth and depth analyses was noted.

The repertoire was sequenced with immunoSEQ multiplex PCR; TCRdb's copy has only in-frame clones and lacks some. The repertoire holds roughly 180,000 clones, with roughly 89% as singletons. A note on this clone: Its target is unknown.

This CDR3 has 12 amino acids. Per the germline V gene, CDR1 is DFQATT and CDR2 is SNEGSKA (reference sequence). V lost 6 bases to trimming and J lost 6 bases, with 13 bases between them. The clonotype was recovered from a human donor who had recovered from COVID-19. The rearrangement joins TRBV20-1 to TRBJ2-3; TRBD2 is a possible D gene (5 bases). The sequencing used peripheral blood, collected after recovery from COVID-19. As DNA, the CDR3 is TGCAGTGCGAGTCCGGGGTTGGATACGCAGTATTTT. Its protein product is CSASPGLDTQYF.